This T cell receptor (beta chain) was found in a study of identical twins. Study-wide points: Recombination models fit unrelated individuals' TCR alpha sharing but underestimated twins'.

Only healthy Caucasians were enrolled as donors. Germline lookup yields CDR1 MGHRA and CDR2 YSYEKL. The ends lost 1 base at V and 8 bases at J; junction bases unmatched: 6. This CDR3 is built from 15 residues. In TCRdb, the 5' RACE reads were re-called with MiXCR into one record per CDR3 protein. The sample consists of fewer than 650,000 distinct CDR3 sequences, around 7.5% of them appearing once. Notes on this clonotype: Its antigen remains unknown.

The same sample was also studied in work on yellow fever vaccine responses in identical twins. Turning to that study: Reportedly, twins' vaccine T cell responses looked partly convergent and partly personalized.

The receptor was derived from a woman younger than 35 in good health. The chain combines TRBV4-1 with TRBJ2-4, with TRBD1 matching 9 bases. Sequencing input: PBMCs. CDR3 in amino acids: CASSQAQQGADIQYF. DNA for the CDR3: TGCGCCAGCAGCCAAGCCCAACAGGGGGCAGACATTCAGTACTTC.